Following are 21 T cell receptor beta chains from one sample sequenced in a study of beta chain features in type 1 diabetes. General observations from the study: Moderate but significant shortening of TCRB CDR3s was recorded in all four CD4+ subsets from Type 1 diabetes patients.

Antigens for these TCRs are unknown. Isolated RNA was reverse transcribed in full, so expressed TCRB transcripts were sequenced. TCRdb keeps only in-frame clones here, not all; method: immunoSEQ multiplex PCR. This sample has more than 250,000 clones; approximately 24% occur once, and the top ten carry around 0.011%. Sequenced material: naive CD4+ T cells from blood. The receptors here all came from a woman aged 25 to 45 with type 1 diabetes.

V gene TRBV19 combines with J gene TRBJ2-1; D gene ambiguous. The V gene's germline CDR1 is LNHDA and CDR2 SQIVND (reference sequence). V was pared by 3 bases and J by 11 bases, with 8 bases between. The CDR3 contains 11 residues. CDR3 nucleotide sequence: TGTGCCAGTAGTATTTCCCGTCAGCAGTTCTTC. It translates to CASSISRQQFF.

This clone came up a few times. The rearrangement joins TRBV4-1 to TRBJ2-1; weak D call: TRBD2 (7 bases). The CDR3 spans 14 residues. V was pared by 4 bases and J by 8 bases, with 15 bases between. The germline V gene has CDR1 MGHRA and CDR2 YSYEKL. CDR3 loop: CASSPIGGGDEQFF. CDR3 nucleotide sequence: TGCGCCAGCAGCCCCATAGGCGGGGGCGATGAGCAGTTCTTC.

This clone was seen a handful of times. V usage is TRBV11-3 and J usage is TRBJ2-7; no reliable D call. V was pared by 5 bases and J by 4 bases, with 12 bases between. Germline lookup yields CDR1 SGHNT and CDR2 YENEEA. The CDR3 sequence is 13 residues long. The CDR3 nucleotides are TGTGCCAGCAGCACAGCCCTCCAGTACGAGCAGTACTTC. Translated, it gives CASSTALQYEQYF.

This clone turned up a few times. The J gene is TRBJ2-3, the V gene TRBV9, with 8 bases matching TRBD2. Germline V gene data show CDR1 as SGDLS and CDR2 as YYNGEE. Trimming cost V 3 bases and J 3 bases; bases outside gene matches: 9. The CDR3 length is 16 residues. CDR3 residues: CASSGTGAGVTDTQYF. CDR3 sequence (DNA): TGTGCCAGCAGCGGAACCGGAGCGGGAGTTACAGATACGCAGTATTTT. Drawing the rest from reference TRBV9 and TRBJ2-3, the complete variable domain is DSGVTQTPKHLITATGQRVTLRCSPRSGDLSVYWYQQSLDQGLQFLIQYYNGEERAKGNILERFSAQQFPDLHSELNLSSLELGDSALYFCASSGTGAGVTDTQYFGPGTRLTVL.

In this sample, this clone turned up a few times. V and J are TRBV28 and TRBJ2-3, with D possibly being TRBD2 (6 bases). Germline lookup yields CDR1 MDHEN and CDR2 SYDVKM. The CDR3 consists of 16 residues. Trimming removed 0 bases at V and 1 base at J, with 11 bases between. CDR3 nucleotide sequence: TGTGCCAGCAGTTTATGGGCGGGGCTCGGCACAGATACGCAGTATTTT. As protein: CASSLWAGLGTDTQYF.

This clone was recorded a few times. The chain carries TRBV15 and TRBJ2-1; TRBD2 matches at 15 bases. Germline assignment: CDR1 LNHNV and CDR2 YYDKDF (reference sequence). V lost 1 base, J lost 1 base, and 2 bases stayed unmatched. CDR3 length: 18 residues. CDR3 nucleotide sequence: TGTGCCACCAGCAGAGGGGGACTAGCGGGAGGATCCTACAATGAGCAGTTCTTC. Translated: CATSRGGLAGGSYNEQFF.

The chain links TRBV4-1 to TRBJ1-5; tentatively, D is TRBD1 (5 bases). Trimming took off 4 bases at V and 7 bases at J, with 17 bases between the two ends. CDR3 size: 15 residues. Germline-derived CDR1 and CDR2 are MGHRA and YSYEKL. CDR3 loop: CASSPSGGRGQPQHF. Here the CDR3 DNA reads TGCGCCAGCAGCCCCTCCGGGGGGAGAGGGCAGCCCCAGCATTTT.

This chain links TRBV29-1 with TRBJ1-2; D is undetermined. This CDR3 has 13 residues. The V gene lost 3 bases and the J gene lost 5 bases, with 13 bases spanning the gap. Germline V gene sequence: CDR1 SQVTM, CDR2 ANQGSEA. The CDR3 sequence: CSVDSQSPYGYTF. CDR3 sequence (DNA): TGCAGCGTTGATTCTCAGTCCCCTTATGGCTACACCTTC.

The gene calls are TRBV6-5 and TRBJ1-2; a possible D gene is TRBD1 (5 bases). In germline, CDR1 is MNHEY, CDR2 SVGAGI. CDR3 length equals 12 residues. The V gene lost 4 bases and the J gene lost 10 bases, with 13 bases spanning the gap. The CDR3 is CASSSAGRIYTF. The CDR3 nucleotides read TGTGCCAGCAGTTCGGCAGGGCGCATCTACACCTTC.

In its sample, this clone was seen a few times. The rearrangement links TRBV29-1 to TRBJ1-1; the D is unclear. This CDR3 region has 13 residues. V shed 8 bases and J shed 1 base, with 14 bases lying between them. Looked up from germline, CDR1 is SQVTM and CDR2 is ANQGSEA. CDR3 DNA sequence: TGCAGCACTGTGGGCGGGCAGAACACTGAAGCTTTCTTT. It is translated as CSTVGGQNTEAFF.

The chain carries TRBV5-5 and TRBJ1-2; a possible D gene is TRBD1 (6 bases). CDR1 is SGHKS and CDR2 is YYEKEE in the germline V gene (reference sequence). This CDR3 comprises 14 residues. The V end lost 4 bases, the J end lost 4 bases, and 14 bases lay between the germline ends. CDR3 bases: TGTGCCAGCAGCGAGAGGACAGACTTCTATGGCTACACCTTC. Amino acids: CASSERTDFYGYTF.

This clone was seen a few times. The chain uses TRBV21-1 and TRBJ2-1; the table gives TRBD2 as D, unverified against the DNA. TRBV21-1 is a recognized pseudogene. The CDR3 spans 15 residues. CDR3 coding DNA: TGTGCCAGCAGCAAAGGCGGCAGCTCCTACAATGAGCAGTTCTTC. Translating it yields CASSKGGSSYNEQFF.

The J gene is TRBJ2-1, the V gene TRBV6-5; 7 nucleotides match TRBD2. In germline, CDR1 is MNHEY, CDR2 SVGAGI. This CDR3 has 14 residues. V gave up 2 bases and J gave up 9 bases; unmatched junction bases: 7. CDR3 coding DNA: TGTGCCAGCAGTTACCTGACTAGCACGAGTGAGCAGTTCTTC. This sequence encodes CASSYLTSTSEQFF.

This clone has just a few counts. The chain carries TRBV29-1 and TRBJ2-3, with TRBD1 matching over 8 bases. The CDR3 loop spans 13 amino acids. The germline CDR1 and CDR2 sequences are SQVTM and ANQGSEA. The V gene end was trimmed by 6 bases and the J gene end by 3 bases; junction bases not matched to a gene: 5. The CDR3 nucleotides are TGCAGCGTCCGGACAGGGTTGACAGATACGCAGTATTTT. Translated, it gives CSVRTGLTDTQYF.

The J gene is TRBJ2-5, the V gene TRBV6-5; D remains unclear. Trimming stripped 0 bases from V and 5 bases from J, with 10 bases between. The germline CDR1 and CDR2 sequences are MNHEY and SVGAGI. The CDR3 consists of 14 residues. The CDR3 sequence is CASSYSVLRETQYF. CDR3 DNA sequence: TGTGCCAGCAGTTACTCGGTGCTGCGGGAGACCCAGTACTTC.

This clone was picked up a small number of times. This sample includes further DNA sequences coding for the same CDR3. The CDR3 DNA is TGTGCCAGCAGCTTAGCGGGGGGCGAGCAGTACTTC. Translated, it gives CASSLAGGEQYF. The V call is TRBV7-9, the J call TRBJ2-7, with D perhaps matching TRBD2 (6 bases). Trimming shortened V by 0 bases and J by 6 bases, and 6 bases separated the two germline ends. The CDR3 has 12 amino acids. In germline, CDR1 is SEHNR, CDR2 FQNEAQ (reference sequence).

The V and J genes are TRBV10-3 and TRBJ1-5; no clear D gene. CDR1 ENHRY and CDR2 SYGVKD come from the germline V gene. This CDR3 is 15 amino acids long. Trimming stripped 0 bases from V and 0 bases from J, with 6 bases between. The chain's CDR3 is CAISESTSSNQPQHF. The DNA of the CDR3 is TGTGCCATCAGTGAGTCGACATCTAGCAATCAGCCCCAGCATTTT.

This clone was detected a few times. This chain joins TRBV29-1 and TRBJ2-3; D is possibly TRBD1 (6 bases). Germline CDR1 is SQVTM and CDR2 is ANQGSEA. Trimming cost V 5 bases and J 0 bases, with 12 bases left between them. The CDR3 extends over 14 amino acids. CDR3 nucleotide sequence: TGCAGCGTTAGGGACATTGCTAGCACAGATACGCAGTATTTT. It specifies CSVRDIASTDTQYF.

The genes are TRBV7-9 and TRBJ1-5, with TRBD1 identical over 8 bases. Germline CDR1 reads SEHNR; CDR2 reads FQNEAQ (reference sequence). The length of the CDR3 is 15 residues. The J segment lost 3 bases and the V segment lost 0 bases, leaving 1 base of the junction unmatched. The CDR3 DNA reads TGTGCCAGCAGCTTAGCGACAGGGGACAATCAGCCCCAGCATTTT. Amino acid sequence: CASSLATGDNQPQHF.

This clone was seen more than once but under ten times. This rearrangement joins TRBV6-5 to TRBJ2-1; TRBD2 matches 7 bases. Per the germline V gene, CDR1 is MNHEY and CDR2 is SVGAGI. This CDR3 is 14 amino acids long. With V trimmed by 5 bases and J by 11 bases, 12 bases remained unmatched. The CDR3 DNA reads TGTGCCAGCAGTCAACAAACGGACGGGACTAAGCAGTTCTTC. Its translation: CASSQQTDGTKQFF.

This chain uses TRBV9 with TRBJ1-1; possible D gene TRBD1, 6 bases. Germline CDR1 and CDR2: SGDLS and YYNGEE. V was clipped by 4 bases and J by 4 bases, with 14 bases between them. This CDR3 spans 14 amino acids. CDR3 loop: CASSPAGEFTEAFF. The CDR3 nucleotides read TGTGCCAGCAGCCCCGCAGGGGAGTTCACTGAAGCTTTCTTT.